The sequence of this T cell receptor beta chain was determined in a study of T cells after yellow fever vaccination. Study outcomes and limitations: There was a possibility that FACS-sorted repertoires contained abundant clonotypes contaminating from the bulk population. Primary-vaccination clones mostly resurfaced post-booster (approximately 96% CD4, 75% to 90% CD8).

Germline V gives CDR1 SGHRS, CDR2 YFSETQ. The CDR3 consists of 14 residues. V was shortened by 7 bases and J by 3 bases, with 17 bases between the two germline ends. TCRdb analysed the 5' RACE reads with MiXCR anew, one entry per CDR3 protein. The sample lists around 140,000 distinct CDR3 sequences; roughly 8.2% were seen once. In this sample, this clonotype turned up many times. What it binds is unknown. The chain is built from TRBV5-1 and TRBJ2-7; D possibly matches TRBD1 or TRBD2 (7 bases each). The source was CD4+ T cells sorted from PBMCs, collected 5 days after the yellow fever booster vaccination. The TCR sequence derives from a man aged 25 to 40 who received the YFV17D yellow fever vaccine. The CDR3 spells CASGSGGGVYEQYF. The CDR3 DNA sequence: TGCGCCAGCGGGTCAGGGGGGGGAGTCTACGAGCAGTACTTC.